This TCR beta chain emerged from a study of blood T cell repertoires in COVID-19. Study information: There were acute and convalescent COVID-19 samples, and they came from the United States, Italy and Spain. PBMCs, B-cell-depleted T cells, or T cells were the source of the cDNA or gDNA that made up the material.

Germline V gives CDR1 SGHRS, CDR2 YFSETQ. The CDR3 is 17 amino acids. The germline V and J ends were trimmed by 0 bases and 0 bases, with 15 bases remaining between them. Authors' methods: From reference gene primer amplification, estimates of nucleated cell counts were derived. Profiled with immunoSEQ multiplex PCR; TCRdb holds only in-frame clones, not every one. V, J and clone size are taken as reported in that table, and D and trimming were inferred from the DNA itself. The sample holds around 150,000 clones; approximately 90% are singletons and the top ten take less than 2.5%. Sequencing used peripheral blood. The origin of this receptor is a man aged 18 to 29 with acute or convalescent COVID-19. The J gene is TRBJ2-5, the V gene TRBV5-1; D gene unclear. CDR3 sequence reads: CASSLGITGSDQETQYF. In nucleotides, the CDR3 is TGCGCCAGCAGCTTGGGAATAACGGGTTCCGACCAAGAGACCCAGTACTTC.